The subject of this entry is one T cell receptor (beta chain). The source of the sample is a study of control samples from healthy donors and cancer patients. Sequencing used immunoSEQ multiplex PCR; TCRdb keeps in-frame clones, though not all of them. The sample includes some 130,000 clones, about 93% of them seen just once. The length of the CDR3 is 13 residues. Germline V gives CDR1 MNHEY, CDR2 SMNVEV (reference sequence). V was clipped by 4 bases and J by 6 bases, with 10 bases between them. The sequenced material came from blood. The receptor was isolated from a man aged 40-49 years in good health. The rearrangement joins TRBV27 to TRBJ2-1, with D possibly matching TRBD2 (6 bases). This chain's CDR3 is CASSWGDINEQFF. The CDR3 nucleotides read TGTGCCAGCAGTTGGGGGGATATCAATGAGCAGTTCTTC.